The 31 T cell receptor beta chains presented below share a single source sample, sequenced in a study of blood T cell repertoires in COVID-19. TCRdb's copy holds only in-frame clones and misses some; the assay was immunoSEQ multiplex PCR. The sample consists of under 40,000 clones, more than 80% of them appearing once. Material: peripheral blood. The source of these receptors is a man between 45 and 60 years old with active or convalescent COVID-19.

J is TRBJ1-4 and V is TRBV5-1; the D gene is possibly TRBD1 (6 bases). In germline, CDR1 is SGHRS, CDR2 YFSETQ. This CDR3 spans 15 amino acids. Trimming stripped 4 bases from V and 5 bases from J, with 15 bases between. The CDR3 sequence is CASSLGERGNEKLFF. The CDR3 DNA sequence: TGCGCCAGCAGCCTGGGGGAGAGGGGGAATGAAAAACTGTTTTTT.

The chain uses TRBV19 and TRBJ1-4; 12 nucleotides align to TRBD1. The germline CDR1 and CDR2 sequences are LNHDA and SQIVND (reference sequence). The CDR3 runs to 15 residues. Losses at the gene ends were 7 bases for V and 13 bases for J; bases not matched to a gene: 13. The CDR3, as DNA: TGTGCCAGTACCGGAGGACCGGGACAGGGGGCGCGACTGTTTTTT. It is translated as CASTGGPGQGARLFF.

The chain couples TRBV19 to TRBJ2-7; TRBD2 is a possible D gene (7 bases). The V gene lost 3 bases and the J gene lost 0 bases, with 12 bases spanning the gap. The CDR3 is 15 amino acids. From germline, CDR1 is LNHDA and CDR2 SQIVND (reference sequence). CDR3 residues: CASSIGGQSSYEQYF. The CDR3 DNA follows: TGTGCCAGTAGTATCGGGGGGCAGAGCTCCTACGAGCAGTACTTC.

The genes are TRBV5-4 and TRBJ2-4, with 9 nucleotides matching TRBD2. The CDR3 is 16 amino acids. V was pared by 0 bases and J by 0 bases, with 1 base of the junction left unmatched. Germline V gene data show CDR1 as SGHNT and CDR2 as YYREEE (reference sequence). CDR3 amino acids: CASSLGSGGAKNIQYF. In nucleotides, the CDR3 is TGTGCCAGCAGCTTGGGTAGCGGGGGAGCCAAAAACATTCAGTACTTC.

The CDR3 DNA is TGTGCCAGCGGAAGTACAGGGGCCTTCTATGGCTACACCTTC. It translates to CASGSTGAFYGYTF. The rearrangement joins TRBV7-2 to TRBJ1-2, with 7 nucleotides matching TRBD1. Germline V gives CDR1 SGHTA, CDR2 FQGNSA. After removal of 8 bases from V and 4 bases from J, the junction contained 10 bases not matched to a gene. The CDR3 contains 14 residues.

This clone occurred a few times. The chain links TRBV7-2 to TRBJ2-7; 9 bases match TRBD2. The CDR3 is 14 amino acids. CDR1 and CDR2 from the germline V gene are SGHTA and FQGNSA. Trimming cost V 5 bases and J 2 bases; bases outside gene matches: 4. CDR3 coding DNA: TGTGCCAGCAGCCTGACTAGCGGTCCCTACGAGCAGTACTTC. Translating gives CASSLTSGPYEQYF.

This rearrangement joins TRBV29-1 to TRBJ2-3, with D possibly TRBD1 on 6 matching bases. The V gene's germline CDR1 is SQVTM and CDR2 ANQGSEA. V was shortened by 5 bases and J by 5 bases, with 20 bases between the two germline ends. The CDR3 loop spans 15 amino acids. The DNA of the CDR3 is TGCAGCGTTACCGGGACACTTCTAGGGGTAGATACGCAGTATTTT. Protein sequence: CSVTGTLLGVDTQYF.

The rearrangement links TRBV7-8 to TRBJ2-1, with a possible D match to TRBD2 (7 bases). Germline V CDR1 and CDR2: SGHVS, FQNEAQ. Trimming shortened V by 0 bases and J by 11 bases, and 14 bases separated the two germline ends. The CDR3 has 14 residues. The CDR3 sequence is CASSLAGGLSKQFF. CDR3 DNA: TGTGCCAGCAGCTTAGCGGGGGGGCTTTCAAAGCAGTTCTTC.

This clone was detected only once. The rearrangement joins TRBV7-3 to TRBJ1-1, with D maybe TRBD1 (5 bases). Germline CDR1 SGHTA, CDR2 FQGTGA. V was cut by 5 bases and J by 6 bases, with 16 bases left in between. This CDR3 has 14 amino acids. The CDR3 DNA reads TGTGCCAGCAGCCCCACCGGACAATACGCTGAAGCTTTCTTT. Translation: CASSPTGQYAEAFF.

The chain links TRBV6-5 to TRBJ1-4, with D unclear. With 9 bases removed from V and 0 bases from J, the gap between germline ends came to 14 bases. Germline lookup yields CDR1 MNHEY and CDR2 SVGAGI. The CDR3 contains 15 residues. CDR3 sequence reads: CASIMNGATNEKLFF. The CDR3 region has the DNA TGTGCCAGTATAATGAACGGTGCAACTAATGAAAAACTGTTTTTT.

The chain recombines TRBV5-1 with TRBJ2-7, with D maybe TRBD1 (6 bases). Trimming shortened V by 0 bases and J by 1 base, and 11 bases separated the two germline ends. This CDR3 has 15 amino acids. In germline, CDR1 is SGHRS, CDR2 YFSETQ. The CDR3 is CASSLEQGTSYEQYF. As DNA, the CDR3 is TGCGCCAGCAGCTTGGAGCAGGGGACATCCTACGAGCAGTACTTC. The whole variable domain, filled in from reference TRBV5-1 and TRBJ2-7, reads KAGVTQTPRYLIKTRGQQVTLSCSPISGHRSVSWYQQTPGQGLQFLFEYFSETQRNKGNFPGRFSGRQFSNSRSEMNVSTLELGDSALYLCASSLEQGTSYEQYFGPGTRLTVT.

This CDR3 is CASSSPGTGQNTEAFF. The DNA for the CDR3 is TGTGCCAGCAGTTCGCCAGGGACAGGACAGAACACTGAAGCTTTCTTT. V and J are TRBV28 and TRBJ1-1, with 8 nucleotides matching TRBD1. From germline, CDR1 is MDHEN and CDR2 SYDVKM. The CDR3 length is 16 residues. The ends lost 4 bases at V and 1 base at J; junction bases unmatched: 8.

V and J are TRBV5-4 and TRBJ1-1; 9 bases line up with TRBD1. This CDR3 contains 14 residues. The junction had 8 bases not matched to a gene; V was cut back by 5 bases and J by 6 bases. Germline CDR1 reads SGHNT; CDR2 reads YYREEE (reference sequence). This chain's CDR3 is CASSTYRGLPEAFF. CDR3 nucleotides: TGTGCCAGCAGTACATACAGGGGGCTGCCTGAAGCTTTCTTT.

The chain combines TRBV5-1 with TRBJ2-2; 7 bases fit TRBD2. CDR1 and CDR2 from the germline V gene are SGHRS and YFSETQ. The CDR3 length is 15 residues. V lost 1 base, J lost 0 bases, and 0 bases stayed unmatched. The CDR3 is CASSLTSANTGELFF. The CDR3 nucleotides read TGCGCCAGCAGCTTGACTAGCGCGAACACCGGGGAGCTGTTTTTT.

This clone turned up a few times. This rearrangement joins TRBV2 to TRBJ2-2; 10 bases map to TRBD2. Germline V gene sequence: CDR1 SNHLY, CDR2 FYNNEI. The junction had 10 bases not matched to a gene; V was cut back by 6 bases and J by 6 bases. CDR3 length equals 16 residues. This CDR3 is CASSAASGGGSGELFF. The CDR3 coding sequence is TGTGCCAGCAGCGCAGCTAGCGGGGGAGGGTCCGGGGAGCTGTTTTTT.

The chain has TRBV6-5 and TRBJ2-5; 8 nucleotides match TRBD1. In germline, CDR1 is MNHEY, CDR2 SVGAGI. V dropped 7 bases and J dropped 4; count of bases not matched to a gene: 8. This CDR3 region has 14 residues. The CDR3: CASTATGGIETQYF. CDR3 nucleotide sequence: TGTGCCAGCACCGCTACAGGGGGAATAGAGACCCAGTACTTC.

The rearrangement links TRBV18 to TRBJ1-5, with a possible D match to TRBD1 (6 bases). From germline, CDR1 is KGHSH and CDR2 LQKENI. CDR3 length: 14 amino acids. V was clipped by 5 bases and J by 7 bases, with 15 bases between them. The CDR3 nucleotides are TGTGCCAGCTCATTACAGGGTGCGGACCAGCCCCAGCATTTT. Amino acid sequence: CASSLQGADQPQHF.

J is TRBJ1-6 and V is TRBV6-1, with D maybe TRBD1 (6 bases). Germline CDR1 reads MNHNS; CDR2 reads SASEGT. V was pared by 1 base and J by 0 bases, with 13 bases between. The CDR3 is made up of 18 amino acids. CDR3 sequence (DNA): TGTGCCAGCAGTGAAGTACAACAGGGCAGCTCCTATAATTCACCCCTCCACTTT. Its protein product is CASSEVQQGSSYNSPLHF.

The chain employs TRBV5-1 and TRBJ2-7; possible D gene TRBD1, 5 bases. The CDR3 extends over 15 amino acids. The ends were cut back, 0 bases at V and 5 bases at J, with 15 bases in the middle. Germline V gene data show CDR1 as SGHRS and CDR2 as YFSETQ. The CDR3 DNA is TGCGCCAGCAGCTTGGCCGAGGACCAGGGCCACGAGCAGTACTTC. Encoded protein: CASSLAEDQGHEQYF.

This chain connects TRBV15 to TRBJ2-3; 7 positions match TRBD2. Losses at the gene ends were 0 bases for V and 5 bases for J; bases not matched to a gene: 2. Germline CDR1 and CDR2: LNHNV and YYDKDF (reference sequence). This CDR3 is 14 amino acids long. CDR3 region: CATSRDGGGDTQYF. The CDR3 region has the DNA TGTGCCACCAGCAGAGATGGGGGGGGAGATACGCAGTATTTT. Full variable domain (remainder filled in from reference TRBV15 and TRBJ2-3): DAMVIQNPRYQVTQFGKPVTLSCSQTLNHNVMYWYQQKSSQAPKLLFHYYDKDFNNEADTPDNFQSRRPNTSFCFLDIRSPGLGDTAMYLCATSRDGGGDTQYFGPGTRLTVL.

The chain employs TRBV5-1 and TRBJ2-3; TRBD2 matches at 11 bases. The CDR3 is 15 residues long. CDR1 and CDR2 (germline): SGHRS, YFSETQ. V lost 2 bases to trimming and J lost 3 bases; unmatched junction nucleotides: 2. The CDR3 region has the DNA TGCGCCAGCAGCTTTAGCGGGGGGGGAACAGATACGCAGTATTTT. It codes for CASSFSGGGTDTQYF.

The V call is TRBV18, the J call TRBJ2-1, with 7 bases aligning to TRBD1. The V and J ends lost 5 bases and 4 bases, in that order; junction bases with no gene match: 17. The CDR3 loop spans 18 amino acids. Germline lookup yields CDR1 KGHSH and CDR2 LQKENI. The CDR3 DNA sequence: TGTGCCAGCTCATCAAACGACCTGGGACAGTCCCCGTACAATGAGCAGTTCTTC. It encodes CASSSNDLGQSPYNEQFF.

The chain employs TRBV30 and TRBJ1-2; 8 bases are shared with TRBD1. The CDR3 is 15 amino acids. Trimming removed 2 bases from V and 4 bases from J; junction bases left unmatched: 9. Germline V gene lookup returns CDR1 GTSNPN and CDR2 SVGIG (reference sequence). The CDR3 bases are TGTGCCTGGAGTTCACTTCAAGGGACAGGCTATGGCTACACCTTC. It is translated as CAWSSLQGTGYGYTF.

The rearrangement uses TRBV6-5 and TRBJ2-1; 9 bases are a match to TRBD2. Germline V CDR1 and CDR2: MNHEY, SVGAGI. V was pared by 6 bases and J by 12 bases, with 6 bases of the junction left unmatched. CDR3 length: 12 amino acids. In DNA, the CDR3 is TGTGCCAGCAGACTTACTAGCGGGCGGCAGTTCTTC. Its protein product is CASRLTSGRQFF.

V usage is TRBV28 and J usage is TRBJ1-3, with 8 bases aligning to TRBD1. Per the germline V gene, CDR1 is MDHEN and CDR2 is SYDVKM. The CDR3 has 15 residues. V shed 3 bases and J 5 bases; nucleotides not matched to a gene: 6. The CDR3 coding sequence is TGTGCCAGCAGTTTCCTACAGGGGGGTCGAAACACCATATATTTT. The encoded protein is CASSFLQGGRNTIYF.

The chain recombines TRBV4-1 with TRBJ1-5, with D uncertain. Trimming removed 0 bases at V and 8 bases at J, with 11 bases between. CDR3 size: 14 residues. The germline V gene encodes CDR1 MGHRA and CDR2 YSYEKL. In DNA, the CDR3 is TGCGCCAGCAGCCAAGAGGGCCCATTGAAGCCCCAGCATTTT. It is translated as CASSQEGPLKPQHF.

The rearrangement links TRBV6-2 or TRBV6-3 to TRBJ2-1; maybe TRBD2 (7 bases). The CDR3 loop spans 17 amino acids. V lost 5 bases and J lost 0, with 17 bases in between. Germline V gene data show CDR1 as MNHEY and CDR2 as SVGEGT. The CDR3 sequence is CASSPSWRGPSYNEQFF. In nucleotides, the CDR3 is TGTGCCAGCAGTCCGAGCTGGCGGGGGCCCTCCTACAATGAGCAGTTCTTC.

V gene TRBV5-1 combines with J gene TRBJ2-1, with D maybe TRBD1 (6 bases). Germline V gene lookup returns CDR1 SGHRS and CDR2 YFSETQ. This CDR3 contains 15 residues. Trimming stripped 4 bases from V and 0 bases from J, with 11 bases between. This chain's CDR3 is CASSLGQSSYNEQFF. In DNA form, the CDR3 reads TGCGCCAGCAGCCTGGGACAAAGCTCCTACAATGAGCAGTTCTTC.

The CDR3 loop reads CATSRDGQGVANEKLFF. The CDR3, as DNA: TGTGCCACCAGCAGAGATGGACAGGGGGTGGCTAATGAAAAACTGTTTTTT. The genes are TRBV15 and TRBJ1-4; 10 positions agree with TRBD1. The junction had 4 bases not matched to a gene; V was cut back by 0 bases and J by 3 bases. The germline CDR1 and CDR2 sequences are LNHNV and YYDKDF (reference sequence). The CDR3 loop spans 17 amino acids.

This chain uses TRBV5-1 with TRBJ1-2; D unclear. V was shortened by 2 bases and J by 4 bases, with 9 bases between the two germline ends. Per the germline V gene, CDR1 is SGHRS and CDR2 is YFSETQ. The CDR3 totals 13 residues. This CDR3 reads CASSFTASYGYTF. The DNA of the CDR3 is TGCGCCAGCAGCTTCACAGCCAGCTATGGCTACACCTTC.

The chain employs TRBV7-9 and TRBJ2-1, with 7 bases lining up with TRBD2. Unmatched junction bases numbered 15, after V lost 0 bases and J lost 10 bases. Germline V lookup: CDR1 SEHNR, CDR2 FQNEAQ (reference sequence). The length of the CDR3 is 17 residues. The CDR3: CASSLAQGLDEVEEQFF. CDR3 sequence (DNA): TGTGCCAGCAGCTTAGCGCAAGGACTAGACGAGGTAGAGGAGCAGTTCTTC.